Shown below are 17 T cell receptor beta chains from a single sample sequenced in a study of OX40 agonist ivuxolimab in advanced cancers. Data came from immunoSEQ multiplex PCR; TCRdb stores just in-frame clones and leaves some out. The sample contains 30,000 to 40,000 clones, 70% to 90% of which appear only once. The material was CD4+ or CD8+ T cells sorted from blood, obtained in a trial of the OX40 agonist ivuxolimab. These receptors were collected from an adult with an advanced solid tumor such as melanoma, head and neck, liver or kidney cancer.

The rearrangement uses TRBV27 and TRBJ1-2; 7 bases agree with TRBD1. Germline CDR1 reads MNHEY; CDR2 reads SMNVEV (reference sequence). The trim removed 6 bases at V and 4 bases at J, leaving 8 bases unmatched. The length of the CDR3 is 14 residues. This CDR3 reads CASRPGGAGYGYTF. The CDR3 nucleotides read TGTGCCAGCAGGCCAGGGGGGGCAGGCTATGGCTACACCTTC.

The J gene is TRBJ2-1, the V gene TRBV6-1; 9 positions match TRBD1. In germline, CDR1 is MNHNS, CDR2 SASEGT. The ends lost 5 bases at V and 8 bases at J; junction bases unmatched: 7. The CDR3 has 14 residues. The CDR3 nucleotides read TGTGCCAGCAGTCCCGGGACAGGGATCGATGAGCAGTTCTTC. Translation gives CASSPGTGIDEQFF.

The chain is built from TRBV4-1 and TRBJ2-3; 12 positions agree with TRBD2. V was pared by 2 bases and J by 6 bases, with 9 bases of the junction left unmatched. Germline CDR1 and CDR2: MGHRA and YSYEKL. The CDR3 sequence is 17 residues long. The CDR3 here is CASSQSGLAGLGDTQYF. DNA for the CDR3: TGCGCCAGCAGCCAATCGGGACTAGCGGGTCTGGGGGATACGCAGTATTTT.

This clone occurred once. The chain carries TRBV7-6 and TRBJ2-3; D may be TRBD2 (6 bases). The germline V gene has CDR1 SGHVS and CDR2 FNYEAQ. The CDR3 spans 16 residues. V was pared by 2 bases and J by 2 bases, with 14 bases between. CDR3: CASSLSATSPTDTQYF. The CDR3 bases are TGTGCCAGCAGCTTAAGCGCGACTAGTCCCACAGATACGCAGTATTTT.

This clone appeared a single time. The chain employs TRBV7-9 and TRBJ2-1; unclear D gene. This CDR3 comprises 14 residues. Germline V gene sequence: CDR1 SEHNR, CDR2 FQNEAQ (reference sequence). V lost 1 base to trimming and J lost 12 bases, with 16 bases between them. CDR3 nucleotide sequence: TGTGCCAGCAGCTTAGTTCCAGATTCGACATGGCAGTTCTTC. Its protein is CASSLVPDSTWQFF.

The V call is TRBV6-5, the J call TRBJ1-2, with D hard to call. Germline V CDR1 and CDR2: MNHEY, SVGAGI. CDR3 length: 14 amino acids. V was clipped by 2 bases and J by 1 base, with 8 bases between them. The CDR3 DNA sequence: TGTGCCAGCAGTTACGGGCTAAATAACTATGGCTACACCTTC. This sequence encodes CASSYGLNNYGYTF.

The J gene is TRBJ2-7, the V gene TRBV2, with TRBD1 matching 8 bases. This CDR3 is 15 amino acids long. The J segment lost 2 bases and the V segment lost 2 bases, leaving 5 bases of the junction unmatched. The germline V gene encodes CDR1 SNHLY and CDR2 FYNNEI. CDR3 nucleotide sequence: TGTGCCAGCAGTGAATGGCGACAGGGGACCTACGAGCAGTACTTC. This encodes CASSEWRQGTYEQYF. The full variable domain, rest sourced from reference TRBV2 and TRBJ2-7, is EPEVTQTPSHQVTQMGQEVILRCVPISNHLYFYWYRQILGQKVEFLVSFYNNEISEKSEIFDDQFSVERPDGSNFTLKIRSTKLEDSAMYFCASSEWRQGTYEQYFGPGTRLTVT.

V gene TRBV19 combines with J gene TRBJ2-1; the D gene is possibly TRBD1 (6 bases). The CDR3 has 14 residues. With 6 bases removed from V and 0 bases from J, the gap between germline ends came to 9 bases. The germline V gene has CDR1 LNHDA and CDR2 SQIVND (reference sequence). In DNA form, the CDR3 reads TGTGCCAGTAGGGACAGAAGCTCCTACAATGAGCAGTTCTTC. Encoded protein: CASRDRSSYNEQFF.

This clone was seen once. The rearrangement links TRBV4-3 to TRBJ1-1; perhaps TRBD1 as D (5 bases). This CDR3 has 16 amino acids. Per germline, CDR1 LGHNA and CDR2 YSLEER. The V gene lost 0 bases and the J gene lost 1 base, with 12 bases spanning the gap. The CDR3 nucleotides read TGCGCCAGCAGCCAAGATTTGGGACCCACGAACACTGAAGCTTTCTTT. It specifies CASSQDLGPTNTEAFF.

This chain links TRBV6-5 with TRBJ1-5; 9 bases are a match to TRBD1. The germline gives CDR1 MNHEY, CDR2 SVGAGI. After removal of 6 bases from V and 6 bases from J, the junction contained 6 bases not matched to a gene. The CDR3 is 14 amino acids. As DNA, the CDR3 is TGTGCCAGCAGCCGTGGACAGGGGAGTCAGCCCCAGCATTTT. It encodes CASSRGQGSQPQHF.

V gene TRBV7-2 combines with J gene TRBJ2-3; the D gene is possibly TRBD2 (5 bases). The CDR3 is 15 amino acids. CDR1 and CDR2 (germline): SGHTA, FQGNSA. With 5 bases removed from V and 0 bases from J, the gap between germline ends came to 12 bases. The CDR3 reads CASSPERTSTDTQYF. In nucleotides, the CDR3 is TGTGCCAGCAGCCCCGAGCGGACTAGCACAGATACGCAGTATTTT.

Only one count was recorded for this clone. This chain uses TRBV19 with TRBJ2-3, with 7 nucleotides matching TRBD2. This CDR3 is built from 17 residues. Germline V gives CDR1 LNHDA, CDR2 SQIVND (reference sequence). After removal of 3 bases from V and 4 bases from J, the junction contained 13 bases not matched to a gene. CDR3 nucleotide sequence: TGTGCCAGTAGTATCATCCGACTAAGCGGGGCCCCAGATACGCAGTATTTT. Residues: CASSIIRLSGAPDTQYF.

The rearrangement joins TRBV10-3 to TRBJ2-7; 9 bases are a match to TRBD2. CDR1 ENHRY and CDR2 SYGVKD come from the germline V gene. The trim removed 3 bases at V and 3 bases at J, leaving 6 bases unmatched. This CDR3 spans 15 amino acids. CDR3 sequence reads: CAISEGRGGIYEQYF. CDR3 sequence (DNA): TGTGCCATCAGTGAAGGGCGGGGGGGGATCTACGAGCAGTACTTC.

V usage is TRBV19 and J usage is TRBJ2-5; 7 bases fit TRBD2. V shed 7 bases and J 1 base; nucleotides not matched to a gene: 6. The germline V gene encodes CDR1 LNHDA and CDR2 SQIVND (reference sequence). The CDR3 sequence is 14 residues long. CDR3 nucleotide sequence: TGTGCCAGTAACCCGGGACTAATCCAAGAGACCCAGTACTTC. It yields the protein CASNPGLIQETQYF.

The genes are TRBV4-2 and TRBJ1-1; 8 bases are shared with TRBD1. Germline V gene data show CDR1 as LGHNA and CDR2 as YNFKEQ. This CDR3 region has 15 residues. Trimming at V came to 3 bases and at J to 3 bases, leaving 6 bases not matched to a gene. In DNA, the CDR3 is TGTGCCAGCAGCCAGGAAAGGACAGGGCACACTGAAGCTTTCTTT. Encoded protein: CASSQERTGHTEAFF.

The chain links TRBV6-5 to TRBJ2-5; D not certain. Trimming pared 5 bases from V and 7 bases from J, leaving 5 bases between. The CDR3 is 10 amino acids. Germline CDR1 MNHEY, CDR2 SVGAGI. The CDR3 here is CASSVGTQYF. The CDR3 DNA follows: TGTGCCAGCAGTGTCGGGACCCAGTACTTC.

The V and J genes are TRBV5-4 and TRBJ1-4; a possible D gene is TRBD1 (5 bases). V was shortened by 3 bases and J by 8 bases, with 14 bases between the two germline ends. The V gene's germline CDR1 is SGHNT and CDR2 YYREEE (reference sequence). The CDR3 covers 14 residues. The CDR3 reads CASSSEVEGEKLFF. The CDR3 DNA sequence: TGTGCCAGCAGCTCCGAGGTGGAGGGGGAAAAACTGTTTTTT. The complete variable domain, with remaining parts taken from reference TRBV5-4 and TRBJ1-4, reads ETGVTQSPTHLIKTRGQQVTLRCSSQSGHNTVSWYQQALGQGPQFIFQYYREEENGRGNFPPRFSGLQFPNYSSELNVNALELDDSALYLCASSSEVEGEKLFFGSGTQLSVL.